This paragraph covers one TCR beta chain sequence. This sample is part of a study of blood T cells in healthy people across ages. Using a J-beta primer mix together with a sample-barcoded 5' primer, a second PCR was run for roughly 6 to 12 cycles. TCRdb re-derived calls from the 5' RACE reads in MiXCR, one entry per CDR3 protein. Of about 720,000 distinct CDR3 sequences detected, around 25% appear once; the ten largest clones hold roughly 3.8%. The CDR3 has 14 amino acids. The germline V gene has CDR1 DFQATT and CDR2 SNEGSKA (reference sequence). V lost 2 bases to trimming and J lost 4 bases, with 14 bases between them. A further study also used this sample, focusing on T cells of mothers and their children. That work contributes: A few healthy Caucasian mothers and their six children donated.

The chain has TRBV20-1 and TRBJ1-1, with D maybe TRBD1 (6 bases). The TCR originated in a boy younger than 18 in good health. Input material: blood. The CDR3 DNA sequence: TGCAGTGCTAGAACGGTAGGGGGGGGCACTGAAGCTTTCTTT. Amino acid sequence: CSARTVGGGTEAFF.